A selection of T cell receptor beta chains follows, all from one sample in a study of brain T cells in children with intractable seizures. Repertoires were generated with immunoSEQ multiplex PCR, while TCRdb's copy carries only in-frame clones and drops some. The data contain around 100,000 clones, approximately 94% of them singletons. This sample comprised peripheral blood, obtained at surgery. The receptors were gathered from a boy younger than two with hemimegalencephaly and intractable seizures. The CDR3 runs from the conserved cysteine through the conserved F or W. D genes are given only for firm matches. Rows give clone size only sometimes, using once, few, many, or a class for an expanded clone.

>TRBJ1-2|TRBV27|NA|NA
TGTGCCAGCAGGGCCCGAATAGATGGCTACACCTTC
CASRARIDGYTF
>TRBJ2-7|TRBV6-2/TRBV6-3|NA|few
TGTGCCAGCAGTTACCCCACTCCCGAGCAGTACTTC
CASSYPTPEQYF
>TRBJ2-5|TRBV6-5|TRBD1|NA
TGTGCCAGCAGTTATACAGGGGCCCCAGAGACCCAGTACTTC
CASSYTGAPETQYF
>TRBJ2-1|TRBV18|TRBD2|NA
TGTGCCAGCTCACCACCGTCTAGCGGGGAGCAGTTCTTC
CASSPPSSGEQFF
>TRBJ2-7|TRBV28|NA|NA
TGTGCCAGCAGCCTGCGAGGGGTGGGCGAGCAGTACTTC
CASSLRGVGEQYF
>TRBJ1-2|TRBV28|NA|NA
TGTGCCAGCAGTTTACCCGAGTACTATGGCTACACCTTC
CASSLPEYYGYTF
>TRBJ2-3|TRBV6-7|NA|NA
TGTGCCAGCAGTTACGCAAACGGAACAGATACGCAGTATTTT
CASSYANGTDTQYF
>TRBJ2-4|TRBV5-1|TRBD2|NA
TGCGCCAGCAGCCCAACCCTAGCGGGAGAGGGCAAAAACATTCAGTACTTC
CASSPTLAGEGKNIQYF
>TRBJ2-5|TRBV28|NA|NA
TGTGCCAGCAGTTTTGTAGGTTCGGAAGAGACCCAGTACTTC
CASSFVGSEETQYF
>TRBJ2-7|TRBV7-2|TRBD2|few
TGTGCCAGCAGCTTAAAGAGGCTAGCGGGCTTTCAGGACGAGCAGTACTTC
CASSLKRLAGFQDEQYF
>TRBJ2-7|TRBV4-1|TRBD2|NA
TGCGCCAGCAGCCAGGTTCAAACTAGCGGGACGATCTACGAGCAGTACTTC
CASSQVQTSGTIYEQYF
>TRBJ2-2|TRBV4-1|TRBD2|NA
TGCGCCAGCAGCCGGCTGATAGCGGGAGTATGGACCGGGGAGCTGTTTTTT
CASSRLIAGVWTGELFF
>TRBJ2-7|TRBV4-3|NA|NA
TGCGCCAGCAGCCAAGAAGACGGGTGGGAGCAGTACTTC
CASSQEDGWEQYF
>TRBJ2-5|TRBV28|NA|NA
TGTGCCAGCAGTTTGGGGATGGACGGAGGAGGGGAGACCCAGTACTTC
CASSLGMDGGGETQYF
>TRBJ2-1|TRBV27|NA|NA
TGTGCCAGCAGTTCTGTCAGCGGGTACCACAATGAGCAGTTCTTC
CASSSVSGYHNEQFF
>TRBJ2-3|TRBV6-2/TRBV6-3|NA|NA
TGTGCCAGCAGTAACACAGATACGCAGTATTTT
CASSNTDTQYF
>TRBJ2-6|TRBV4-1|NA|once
TGCGCCAGCAGCCATCGGTACTCTGGGGCCAACGTCCTGACTTTC
CASSHRYSGANVLTF
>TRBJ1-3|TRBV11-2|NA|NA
TGTGCCAGCAGCCAAGACTCTGGAAACACCATATATTTT
CASSQDSGNTIYF
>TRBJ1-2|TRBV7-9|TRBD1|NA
TGTGCCAGCAGCGTAAGTTCCGGGACAGACTATGGCTACACCTTC
CASSVSSGTDYGYTF
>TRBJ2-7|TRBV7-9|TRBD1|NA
TGTGCCAGCCTTAGACAGGGAGACCCCTACGAGCAGTACTTC
CASLRQGDPYEQYF
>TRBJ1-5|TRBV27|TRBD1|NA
TGTGCCAGCAAGACCGGGACAGGGGGCAGCAGCAATCAGCCCCAGCATTTT
CASKTGTGGSSNQPQHF
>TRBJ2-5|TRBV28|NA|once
TGTGCCAGCAGTTTCCCAGGGGGGTCGCAAGAGACCCAGTACTTC
CASSFPGGSQETQYF
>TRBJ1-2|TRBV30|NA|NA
TGTGCCTGGAGTGTAGATGGCTATGGCTACACCTTC
CAWSVDGYGYTF
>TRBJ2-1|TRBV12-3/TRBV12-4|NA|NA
TGTGCCAGCAGTAACTACAATGAGCAGTTCTTC
CASSNYNEQFF
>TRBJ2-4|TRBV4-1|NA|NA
TGCGCCAGCAGCCAGGGGAAGGGCCTCCTTCAGTACTTC
CASSQGKGLLQYF
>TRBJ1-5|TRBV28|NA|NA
TGTGCCAGCAGTTCGGGGGGAGGGCCCGGCAATCAGCCCCAGCATTTT
CASSSGGGPGNQPQHF
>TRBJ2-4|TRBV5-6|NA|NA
TGTGCCAGCAGCTTTTCCGGCCTAAACATTCAGTACTTC
CASSFSGLNIQYF
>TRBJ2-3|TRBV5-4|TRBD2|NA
TGTGCCAGCAGCCCCTCGACTAGCGGGAGGGGAGGCGGCACAGATACGCAGTATTTT
CASSPSTSGRGGGTDTQYF
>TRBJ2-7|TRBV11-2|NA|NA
TGTGCCAGCAGCTTGGTCTACCTCGGTGACGAGCAGTACTTC
CASSLVYLGDEQYF
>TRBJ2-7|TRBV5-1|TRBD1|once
TGCGCCAGCAGCTTGGGGGGACAGAACTACGAGCAGTACTTC
CASSLGGQNYEQYF
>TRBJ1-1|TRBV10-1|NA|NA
TGCGCCAGCAGTGAGGGGATATTGGGCACTGAAGCTTTCTTT
CASSEGILGTEAFF
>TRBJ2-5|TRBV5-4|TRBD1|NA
TGTGCCAGCAGCCCACCTCGGACAGGGTCGGAGACCCAGTACTTC
CASSPPRTGSETQYF
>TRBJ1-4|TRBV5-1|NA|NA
TGCGCCAGCAGCATCTGGTCAACTAATGAAAAACTGTTTTTT
CASSIWSTNEKLFF
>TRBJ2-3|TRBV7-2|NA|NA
TGTGCCAGCAGCACCGGACCACCCACAGATACGCAGTATTTT
CASSTGPPTDTQYF
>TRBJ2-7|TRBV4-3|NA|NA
TGCGCCAGCAGCCACCGCGACGGCGAGCAGTACTTC
CASSHRDGEQYF
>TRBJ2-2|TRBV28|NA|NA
TGTGCCAGCAGTTTAGTGGGGGGAGTGAACACCGGGGAGCTGTTTTTT
CASSLVGGVNTGELFF